This TCR beta chain was sequenced in a study of Ad26.COV2.S vaccination and SARS-CoV-2 variants. Study in general: COV1001, an Ad26.COV2.S trial, supplied this vaccine-arm donor.

With regard to this clone: What it binds is not known.

Study-level results: Vaccine and placebo recipients had similar non-spike TCR breadth.

As to treatment: some 20 received Ad26.COV2.S at low or high dose, single or two shots; 5 received placebo; per-sample allocation not given. Samples were taken on day 63 after the first vaccine or placebo injection. Expressing Wuhan-strain SARS-CoV-2 spike, an Ad26 vector served as the vaccine. TCRdb's copy holds only in-frame clones and misses some; the assay was immunoSEQ multiplex PCR. The table records around 300,000 clones, more than 85% of them present only once. This CDR3 has 13 amino acids. Germline V gene sequence: CDR1 MNHNS, CDR2 SASEGT. The V and J ends lost 1 base and 4 bases respectively, with 5 bases between them.

The receptor was isolated from a person between 18 and 59 years old who received the Ad26.COV2.S COVID-19 vaccine or a placebo. The gene calls are TRBV6-1 and TRBJ2-1; D is perhaps TRBD1 (5 bases). Sequencing was performed on peripheral blood, taken in a trial of Ad26.COV2.S vaccine versus placebo. In nucleotides, the CDR3 is TGTGCCAGCAGTGAAGGACAGTACAATGAGCAGTTCTTC. This sequence encodes CASSEGQYNEQFF.